This T cell receptor (beta chain) was recovered during a study of T-cell reconstitution after alpha-beta-depleted transplantation in children listed by TCRdb under 2016. A note on the overall study: Using TCR repertoire profiling, the study followed T-cell immune reconstitution in a quantitative way in children after TCRalphabeta/CD19-depleted allogeneic hematopoietic cell transplantation.

Library preparation employed PCR. Reads for this sample came from an Illumina HiSeq 2500. Molecular barcoding was employed in the preparation of TCR libraries, with unique molecular identifiers being used to normalize TCRbeta repertoire quantification. The raw public reads went through TCRdb reprocessing: fastp at Q25, MiXCR clone calling, in-frame beta chains kept. All rows with the same CDR3 protein become a single entry with the most common DNA and genes. Present in this sample are around 670,000 distinct CDR3 sequences, around 12% of which were seen just once. Jointly, the top ten make up about 0.79% of the sample. Taken from cysteine to phenylalanine, the CDR3 has 14 residues. Kept here is only the CDR3 DNA, which spans 42 bases and is read in frame from base 1. Details on this clonotype: Its antigen is unknown. This may be a read error, as it is one base from a much larger clone.

Study-wide conclusions, independent of this receptor: Hyperexpanded clone frequencies declined over subsequent months; after one year, T-cell counts and TCRbeta diversity were mostly attributed to newly produced T cells. In some patients, high TCRbeta diversity at day 60 was attributed to recipient T cells and intrathymic progenitors that had survived conditioning. Apparently early alphabetaT-cell count recovery about two months after transplant reportedly relied on only several hundred rapidly expanded clones derived from non-depleted graft cells.

Explained via the paper, the treatment or condition label denotes: allogeneic hematopoietic cell transplantation with graft depleted of TCRalphabeta T cells and CD19 B cells. Transplant recipients were children who received TCRalphabeta/CD19-depleted allogeneic hematopoietic cell grafts. This receptor was obtained from a girl aged 2 to 9 with congenital amegakaryocytic thrombocytopenia, due to receive a stem cell transplant. The chain employs TRBV12-3 or TRBV12-4 and TRBJ1-5; 9 central bases correspond to TRBD1. The input for sequencing was PBMCs, taken before TCRalphabeta/CD19-depleted stem cell transplant. The CDR3 reads as follows: CASSHRQGGQRQHF. The nucleotides are TGTGCCAGCAGTCACAGACAGGGGGGTCAGCGCCAGCATTTT.